This TCR beta chain is drawn from a study of blood T cell repertoires in COVID-19. The V end was cut by 2 bases, the J end by 1 base, with 7 bases between. The CDR3 is 14 residues long. Germline V CDR1 and CDR2: KGHSH, LQKENI. How the authors handled the data: Reference gene primers were amplified, and this amplification served to estimate nucleated cell counts. The method was immunoSEQ multiplex PCR; TCRdb's version includes in-frame clones alone and lacks a portion of them. The V and J calls and the clone size are those of that table, but D and trimming were determined from the DNA. Counted here are 130,000 to 150,000 clones, nearly 90% occurring once; the ten biggest clones make up about 1.7%.

Sequenced material: peripheral blood. The TCR originated in a man between 70 and 80 years old with acute or convalescent COVID-19. V usage is TRBV18 and J usage is TRBJ2-3; no reliable D call. The CDR3 bases are TGTGCCAGCTCACCATCGGCGGGCACAGATACGCAGTATTTT. Protein: CASSPSAGTDTQYF.